The clone carrying this TCR beta chain was observed once. The study ran the assay at deep level. The method was immunoSEQ multiplex PCR; TCRdb's version includes in-frame clones alone and lacks a portion of them. The sample shows more than 2,000,000 clones, around 90% of them seen only once. The ends were cut back, 1 base at V and 2 bases at J, with 12 bases in the middle. CDR1 and CDR2 from the germline V gene are SGHRS and YFSETQ. CDR3 length: 15 residues. This record comes from a study of shared clonotypes between healthy human individuals. Across the whole study: Serving as donors were two women and a few men, whose ages spanned 18 to 49.

The J gene is TRBJ2-5, the V gene TRBV5-1; the D gene is possibly TRBD1 (5 bases). The clonotype originates from a man between 18 and 29 years old in good health. The sample was naive CD4+ T cells sorted from blood. Subset given: CD45RA+ positively selected. CDR3 amino acids: CASSLPQGTQETQYF. The CDR3 nucleotides are TGCGCCAGCAGCTTGCCTCAGGGCACTCAAGAGACCCAGTACTTC.